This TCR beta chain was identified during a study of blood T cell repertoires in COVID-19 (TCRdb year 2020). About the study as a whole: Collaborator samples came from the United States, Italy and Spain and covered acute and convalescent phases of COVID-19. Nearly every sample came with metadata listing a de-identified subject ID, COVID-19 status, age in years and sex. Where available, HLA class I and class II types were taken from metadata supplied by the sample provider and were not determined by assay-based typing. A freely available public database, intended as a resource for researchers studying the immune response to SARS-CoV-2, is where the repertoires were released. Deeply sampled blood TCRbeta repertoires from subjects exposed to, actively infected with, or recovered from COVID-19 were included in the dataset. Samples came from the ongoing ImmuneRACE study (first 160 participants) plus 1,254 subjects from 6 global collaborators. The material from the prospective study consisted of cDNA or gDNA derived from T cells, B-cell-depleted T cells, or PBMCs.

The V end gives up 4 bases and the J end 1 base, leaving 3 bases in the junction not matched to a gene. From its cysteine to its phenylalanine, the CDR3 spans 14 amino acids. The entry retains the CDR3 DNA only, 42 bases that are in frame from base 1. In the germline V gene, CDR1 corresponds to SGHTA and CDR2 to FQGNSA. In Seattle, one collaborating source enrolled patients while the infection was active and tracked those patients longitudinally over the course of disease. Whole blood was collected in K2EDTA tubes by collaborating institutions according to the institutions' own protocols. Collaborator samples were shipped for TCRbeta analysis as frozen whole blood, isolated PBMCs, or DNA extracted from either sample type. TCRbeta CDR3 regions were amplified from genomic DNA using the immunoSEQ Assay, a bias-controlled multiplex PCR. The published analysis was carried out like this. The number of nucleated cells in each sample was estimated by amplification of reference gene primers within the assay. Sequence reads were collapsed and filtered to measure the absolute abundance of every unique TCRbeta CDR3 rearrangement. For each sample, productive Simpson clonality was calculated by taking the square root of Simpson's diversity index across productive rearrangements. TCRdb provides this immuneACCESS table in a form limited to in-frame rearrangements. Some clones are lacking; in checked studies, under half of them reflect an unresolved V gene, and why the rest are absent is not known. V and J calls and clone size are copied from that table; D and trimming were computed from the DNA. The sample has 96,000 or so clones on record, over 85% of them singletons. The ten top clones hold around 4.2% of the sample.

Overall results and qualifications from the work: The quantity of clinical and demographic metadata differed by source and by participant and was supplied without curation.

The table lists this clone with a count of one. Its antigen remains undetermined. Base-call qualities are not available, and no considerably larger clone is one nucleotide away. The sequencing sample was made of peripheral blood. The source of this sequence is a human donor with COVID-19, enrolled during active disease. The donor label of this sample is uncertain. The chain joins TRBV7-2 to TRBJ2-5, with 7 bases in between that match TRBD2. In nucleotide form, the sequence is TGTGCCAGCAGCTCCCCTAGCGGCCAAGAGACCCAGTACTTC. Its protein product is CASSSPSGQETQYF.